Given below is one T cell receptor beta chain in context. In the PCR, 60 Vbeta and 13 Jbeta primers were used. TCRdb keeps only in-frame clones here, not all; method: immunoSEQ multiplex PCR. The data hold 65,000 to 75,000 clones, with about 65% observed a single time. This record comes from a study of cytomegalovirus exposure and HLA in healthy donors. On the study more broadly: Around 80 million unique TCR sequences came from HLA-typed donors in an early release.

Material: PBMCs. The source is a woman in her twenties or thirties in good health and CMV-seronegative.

The CDR3, as DNA: TGTGCCACCAGCAGAGATGTACAGGTCAATTCCTACAATGAGCAGTTCTTC. Translated: CATSRDVQVNSYNEQFF. This chain uses TRBV15 with TRBJ2-1, with D perhaps TRBD1 (5 bases). The V end lost 0 bases, the J end lost 1 base, and 13 bases lay between the germline ends. Germline-derived CDR1 and CDR2 are LNHNV and YYDKDF (reference sequence). The CDR3 is 17 residues long.